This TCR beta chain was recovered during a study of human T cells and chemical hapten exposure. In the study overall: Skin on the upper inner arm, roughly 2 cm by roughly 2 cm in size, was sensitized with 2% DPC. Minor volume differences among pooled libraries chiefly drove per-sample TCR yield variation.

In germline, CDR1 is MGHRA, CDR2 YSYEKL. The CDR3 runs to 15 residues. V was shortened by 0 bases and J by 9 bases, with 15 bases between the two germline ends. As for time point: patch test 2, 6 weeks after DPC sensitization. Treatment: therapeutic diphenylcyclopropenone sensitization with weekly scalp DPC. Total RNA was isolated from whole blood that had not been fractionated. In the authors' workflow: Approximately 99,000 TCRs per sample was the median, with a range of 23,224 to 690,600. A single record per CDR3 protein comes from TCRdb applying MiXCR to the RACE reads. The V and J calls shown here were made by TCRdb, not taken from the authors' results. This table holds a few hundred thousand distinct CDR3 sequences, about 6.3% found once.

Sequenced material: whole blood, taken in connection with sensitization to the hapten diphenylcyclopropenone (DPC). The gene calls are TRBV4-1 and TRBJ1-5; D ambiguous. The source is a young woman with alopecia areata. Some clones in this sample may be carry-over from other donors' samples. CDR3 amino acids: CASSQESGGLRPQHF. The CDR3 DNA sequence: TGCGCCAGCAGCCAAGAAAGCGGCGGTCTACGGCCCCAGCATTTT.